This is a list of T cell receptor beta chains from one sample in a study of blood T cells in healthy people across ages. TCRdb re-called the 5' RACE reads with MiXCR, one entry per CDR3 protein. In the table there are fewer than 700,000 distinct CDR3 sequences, 47% of which are singletons. The specimen sequenced was blood. The receptor source for this set is a man older than 75 in good health. Each CDR3 is given with its conserved first and last residue. The D gene is left open where the match is weak. Size is stated for part of the rows, as once, few or many counts, or as a class when the clone is expanded.

clone size	D gene	J gene	V gene	CDR3 protein	CDR3 DNA
few	TRBD1	TRBJ2-5	TRBV4-3	CASSQSTGSREQYF	TGCGCCAGCAGCCAATCGACAGGGTCGAGGGAGCAGTACTTC
NA	NA	TRBJ2-1	TRBV3-1	CASSQGRDSTRGYNEQFF	TGTGCCAGCAGCCAAGGGCGGGACTCGACTCGGGGGTACAATGAGCAGTTCTTC
few	TRBD2	TRBJ2-1	TRBV7-9	CASSLVPSGGKNEQFF	TGTGCCAGCAGCTTAGTTCCTAGCGGGGGGAAGAATGAGCAGTTCTTC
NA	TRBD2	TRBJ2-3	TRBV20-1	CSARDVGGGAADTQYF	TGCAGTGCTAGAGATGTCGGCGGGGGGGCGGCAGATACGCAGTATTTT
NA	NA	TRBJ2-7	TRBV15	CATSRDLDASYNEQYF	TGTGCCACCAGCAGAGATCTGGACGCCTCCTACAATGAGCAGTACTTC
NA	NA	TRBJ2-5	TRBV7-9	CAGSTAPGVQETQYF	TGTGCCGGCAGCACAGCCCCGGGAGTTCAAGAGACCCAGTACTTC
NA	NA	TRBJ2-3	TRBV7-2	CASIQPGRMVTDTQYF	TGTGCCAGCATCCAGCCAGGGAGAATGGTTACAGATACGCAGTATTTT
NA	TRBD1	TRBJ1-5	TRBV29-1	CSVRQGDQPQHF	TGCAGCGTTCGACAGGGCGATCAGCCCCAGCATTTT
many	NA	TRBJ1-1	TRBV6-6	CASSYSLSGVDTEAFF	TGTGCCAGCAGTTACTCTCTTAGTGGGGTAGACACTGAAGCTTTCTTT
NA	NA	TRBJ1-6	TRBV3-1	CASSPSRTTPLHF	TGTGCCAGCAGTCCATCGCGGACTACACCCCTCCACTTT
NA	NA	TRBJ2-5	TRBV7-2	CASSLAAWEETQYF	TGTGCCAGCAGCTTAGCGGCCTGGGAAGAGACCCAGTACTTC
NA	NA	TRBJ1-5	TRBV24-1	CATRQSSNQPQHF	TGTGCCACACGACAGTCGAGCAATCAGCCCCAGCATTTT
NA	NA	TRBJ1-2	TRBV30	CAWSAGGGYGYTF	TGTGCCTGGAGTGCGGGGGGCGGCTATGGCTACACCTTC
NA	NA	TRBJ2-7	TRBV24-1	CATSNAGTYEQYF	TGTGCCACCAGTAATGCGGGAACCTACGAGCAGTACTTC
few	TRBD2	TRBJ2-5	TRBV7-2	CASSSTSGETETQYF	TGTGCCAGCAGCTCGACTAGCGGGGAGACAGAGACCCAGTACTTC
few	TRBD2	TRBJ2-3	TRBV12-3/TRBV12-4	CASSFGTSEVVTQYF	TGTGCCAGCAGTTTCGGGACTAGCGAGGTAGTGACGCAGTATTTT
NA	NA	TRBJ1-5	TRBV4-2	CASSLGQGGIDQPQHF	TGTGCCAGCAGCTTAGGTCAGGGAGGGATTGATCAGCCCCAGCATTTT
NA	NA	TRBJ1-2	TRBV7-2	CASSLGLWDGYTF	TGTGCCAGCAGCTTAGGGCTGTGGGATGGCTACACCTTC
NA	TRBD1	TRBJ1-1	TRBV13	CASSGRVGRGTEAFF	TGTGCCAGCAGCGGTAGGGTAGGCAGGGGGACTGAAGCTTTCTTT
few	TRBD1	TRBJ2-3	TRBV20-1	CSAPDLRDRGRRDTQYF	TGCAGTGCTCCCGACTTAAGGGACAGGGGGCGTAGGGATACGCAGTATTTT
NA	NA	TRBJ2-7	TRBV4-3	CASSQGEEYEQYF	TGCGCCAGCAGCCAAGGGGAGGAGTACGAGCAGTACTTC
many	NA	TRBJ1-1	TRBV6-6	CASSPEPSAAFF	TGTGCCAGCAGTCCAGAGCCTTCGGCGGCTTTCTTT
few	TRBD1	TRBJ1-2	TRBV13	CASSPSDREGYGYTF	TGTGCCAGCAGCCCCTCGGACAGGGAGGGGTATGGCTACACCTTC
few	NA	TRBJ2-7	TRBV7-2	CASSGERVYEQYF	TGTGCCAGCAGCGGTGAGAGGGTCTACGAGCAGTACTTC
NA	NA	TRBJ2-3	TRBV20-1	CSANRDGTDTQYF	TGCAGTGCTAACCGGGACGGCACAGATACGCAGTATTTT
NA	NA	TRBJ2-2	TRBV18	CASSPSGNTGELFF	TGTGCCAGCTCACCAAGCGGGAACACCGGGGAGCTGTTTTTT
NA	NA	TRBJ2-3	TRBV5-1	CASSWQGRTDTQYF	TGCGCCAGCAGCTGGCAGGGGCGGACAGATACGCAGTATTTT
NA	TRBD1	TRBJ1-4	TRBV7-2	CASSSLDRGKSGEKLFF	TGTGCCAGCAGCTCCTTGGACAGGGGGAAATCGGGTGAAAAACTGTTTTTT
NA	TRBD1	TRBJ2-5	TRBV7-2	CASSSTRGYQETQYF	TGTGCCAGCAGCTCGACCAGGGGGTACCAAGAGACCCAGTACTTC